These T cell receptor beta chains were read from a single sample in a study of OX40 agonist ivuxolimab in advanced cancers. Sequencing used immunoSEQ multiplex PCR; TCRdb keeps in-frame clones, though not all of them. This sample has tens of thousands of clones, with more than 60% found just once. Sequencing was performed on CD4+ or CD8+ T cells sorted from blood, taken in a trial of the OX40 agonist ivuxolimab. All receptors come from an adult with an advanced solid tumor such as melanoma, head and neck, liver or kidney cancer. CDR3s include the opening cysteine and the closing phenylalanine or tryptophan. Each record gives: D gene, V gene, J gene, clone size, CDR3 DNA, CDR3 protein. A D gene is named only where the DNA matches it firmly. Clone size is stated in some rows and not others, as once, few, many or a class when expanded.

d_call: -
v_call: TRBV19
j_call: TRBJ2-7
clone_size: -
cdr3_nt: TGTGCCAGTAGCCCAGGGGCGGGCGGGGAGCAGTACTTC
cdr3_aa: CASSPGAGGEQYF

d_call: TRBD1
v_call: TRBV5-4
j_call: TRBJ2-2
clone_size: -
cdr3_nt: TGTGCCAGCAGCTTGGGGGACAGGGGGTCTCCTTCCGGGGAGCTGTTTTTT
cdr3_aa: CASSLGDRGSPSGELFF

d_call: TRBD1
v_call: TRBV19
j_call: TRBJ2-5
clone_size: -
cdr3_nt: TGTGCCAGTAGTGTTTCCACAGGGGTCGAGACCCAGTACTTC
cdr3_aa: CASSVSTGVETQYF

d_call: TRBD1
v_call: TRBV5-1
j_call: TRBJ2-7
clone_size: -
cdr3_nt: TGCGCCAGCAGCTGGACAGGACCCCCCGAGCAGTACTTC
cdr3_aa: CASSWTGPPEQYF

d_call: -
v_call: TRBV27
j_call: TRBJ1-2
clone_size: -
cdr3_nt: TGTGCCAGCAGTTTATCGTTCGCCCAGGACCGCTCTAACTATGGCTACACCTTC
cdr3_aa: CASSLSFAQDRSNYGYTF

d_call: -
v_call: TRBV7-9
j_call: TRBJ2-1
clone_size: -
cdr3_nt: TGTGCCAGCACAGGGACCCAGTCCTACAATGAGCAGTTCTTC
cdr3_aa: CASTGTQSYNEQFF

d_call: -
v_call: TRBV5-6
j_call: TRBJ2-1
clone_size: -
cdr3_nt: TGTGCCAGCAGCTTTGGCAGCTCCTACAATGAGCAGTTCTTC
cdr3_aa: CASSFGSSYNEQFF

d_call: TRBD2
v_call: TRBV4-2
j_call: TRBJ2-5
clone_size: -
cdr3_nt: TGTGCCAGCAGCCAACAAGCGGGGGGCCGTGGGGAGACCCAGTACTTC
cdr3_aa: CASSQQAGGRGETQYF

d_call: -
v_call: TRBV13
j_call: TRBJ2-1
clone_size: -
cdr3_nt: TGTGCCAGCAGCTTCCGGGGCAACAATGAGCAGTTCTTC
cdr3_aa: CASSFRGNNEQFF

d_call: TRBD2
v_call: TRBV7-9
j_call: TRBJ2-5
clone_size: -
cdr3_nt: TGTGCCAGCAGTGGAGCGGGGGGGCCGGGTCGGGAGACCCAGTACTTC
cdr3_aa: CASSGAGGPGRETQYF

d_call: TRBD2
v_call: TRBV15
j_call: TRBJ2-7
clone_size: once
cdr3_nt: TGTGCCACCAGCAGGCGGGGGGGCACGTACGAGCAGTACTTC
cdr3_aa: CATSRRGGTYEQYF

d_call: -
v_call: TRBV6-1
j_call: TRBJ1-4
clone_size: -
cdr3_nt: TGTGCCAGCAGTGAAGCGGGGGGGCTTAATGAAAAACTGTTTTTT
cdr3_aa: CASSEAGGLNEKLFF

d_call: -
v_call: TRBV14
j_call: TRBJ1-6
clone_size: -
cdr3_nt: TGTGCCAGCAGGGAGGGACGGTATAATTCACCCCTCCACTTT
cdr3_aa: CASREGRYNSPLHF

d_call: TRBD1
v_call: TRBV14
j_call: TRBJ2-7
clone_size: once
cdr3_nt: TGTGCCAGCAGCCAGAACACCGGGACAGCGAACTACGAGCAGTACTTC
cdr3_aa: CASSQNTGTANYEQYF

d_call: -
v_call: TRBV19
j_call: TRBJ1-2
clone_size: -
cdr3_nt: TGTGCCAGTAGTTCAGACTATGGCTACACCTTC
cdr3_aa: CASSSDYGYTF

d_call: -
v_call: TRBV9
j_call: TRBJ2-6
clone_size: -
cdr3_nt: TGTGCCAGCAGCCCGAGAGGGGCAGGGGCTGTTGGGGCCAACGTCCTGACTTTC
cdr3_aa: CASSPRGAGAVGANVLTF

d_call: -
v_call: TRBV19
j_call: TRBJ2-1
clone_size: -
cdr3_nt: TGTGCCAGTAGTGCGGGACGGATCAATGAGCAGTTCTTC
cdr3_aa: CASSAGRINEQFF

d_call: TRBD1
v_call: TRBV11-3
j_call: TRBJ2-5
clone_size: -
cdr3_nt: TGTGCCAGCAGCTTAGGGACAGGGGGCCGAGAGACCCAGTACTTC
cdr3_aa: CASSLGTGGRETQYF

d_call: TRBD1
v_call: TRBV4-3
j_call: TRBJ2-7
clone_size: -
cdr3_nt: TGCGCCAGCAGCCAAGAAGCAGGGGGCACGTACGAGCAGTACTTC
cdr3_aa: CASSQEAGGTYEQYF

d_call: -
v_call: TRBV28
j_call: TRBJ2-6
clone_size: -
cdr3_nt: TGTGCCAGCAGGGCGGGGCCAGGGCTAGCCTCTGGGGCCAACGTCCTGACTTTC
cdr3_aa: CASRAGPGLASGANVLTF

d_call: -
v_call: TRBV4-3
j_call: TRBJ1-6
clone_size: -
cdr3_nt: TGCGCCAGCAGCCAAGATATGGCGTACTCCTATAATTCACCCCTCCACTTT
cdr3_aa: CASSQDMAYSYNSPLHF

d_call: -
v_call: TRBV5-6
j_call: TRBJ1-1
clone_size: -
cdr3_nt: TGTGCCAGCAGCTACAACATGAACACTGAAGCTTTCTTT
cdr3_aa: CASSYNMNTEAFF

d_call: -
v_call: TRBV5-4
j_call: TRBJ2-3
clone_size: medium-sized
cdr3_nt: TGTGCCAGCAGCTTGGTATCAGATACGCAGTATTTT
cdr3_aa: CASSLVSDTQYF

d_call: TRBD1
v_call: TRBV6-5
j_call: TRBJ2-7
clone_size: -
cdr3_nt: TGTGCCAGCAGTTACGGGACAGGCGGCTACGAGCAGTACTTC
cdr3_aa: CASSYGTGGYEQYF

d_call: -
v_call: TRBV7-8
j_call: TRBJ2-5
clone_size: -
cdr3_nt: TGTGCCAGCAGCCCAAGGCAGCAGGGCCAAGAGACCCAGTACTTC
cdr3_aa: CASSPRQQGQETQYF

d_call: TRBD1
v_call: TRBV7-2
j_call: TRBJ1-4
clone_size: -
cdr3_nt: TGTGCCAGCAGCCGGGACAGGGATAGGGCAACTAATGAAAAACTGTTTTTT
cdr3_aa: CASSRDRDRATNEKLFF

d_call: -
v_call: TRBV7-6
j_call: TRBJ2-7
clone_size: -
cdr3_nt: TGTGCCAGCAGCCTGTCTCTAGGTGAGACCTACGAGCAGTACTTC
cdr3_aa: CASSLSLGETYEQYF

d_call: -
v_call: TRBV4-3
j_call: TRBJ1-1
clone_size: -
cdr3_nt: TGCGCCAGCAGCCAAGACCCTTACAGAATGAACACTGAAGCTTTCTTT
cdr3_aa: CASSQDPYRMNTEAFF

d_call: -
v_call: TRBV29-1
j_call: TRBJ2-2
clone_size: once
cdr3_nt: TGCAGCGTCCGACTAGGGACTGGCACCGGGGAGCTGTTTTTT
cdr3_aa: CSVRLGTGTGELFF

d_call: TRBD1
v_call: TRBV27
j_call: TRBJ1-2
clone_size: -
cdr3_nt: TGTGCCAGCGCAGCCTCTACCGGGACAGGGGACTATGGCTACACCTTC
cdr3_aa: CASAASTGTGDYGYTF

d_call: -
v_call: TRBV19
j_call: TRBJ1-1
clone_size: -
cdr3_nt: TGTGCCAGTAGAGGGGGGAACACTGAAGCTTTCTTT
cdr3_aa: CASRGGNTEAFF

d_call: TRBD2
v_call: TRBV7-2
j_call: TRBJ2-7
clone_size: -
cdr3_nt: TGTGCCAGCAGCTTGGCTAACCTAGCGGGGGTCTACGAGCAGTACTTC
cdr3_aa: CASSLANLAGVYEQYF

d_call: -
v_call: TRBV2
j_call: TRBJ2-3
clone_size: -
cdr3_nt: TGTGCCAGCAGTGAACCCACTCCTGGGTATTTT
cdr3_aa: CASSEPTPGYF

d_call: -
v_call: TRBV7-9
j_call: TRBJ2-7
clone_size: few
cdr3_nt: TGTGCCAGCAGCTTAGCGTCGGACACTTACTACGAGCAGTACTTC
cdr3_aa: CASSLASDTYYEQYF

d_call: TRBD1
v_call: TRBV27
j_call: TRBJ1-5
clone_size: -
cdr3_nt: TGTGCCAGCAGTTTCCAATTCCCGGGACAGCGTAATCAGCCCCAGCATTTT
cdr3_aa: CASSFQFPGQRNQPQHF

d_call: TRBD1
v_call: TRBV11-1
j_call: TRBJ2-7
clone_size: -
cdr3_nt: TGTGCCAGCAGCGGGGACAGGGACCACTACGAGCAGTACTTC
cdr3_aa: CASSGDRDHYEQYF

d_call: -
v_call: TRBV15
j_call: TRBJ1-2
clone_size: -
cdr3_nt: TGTGCCACCAGCGTACAGGGAGATAACTATGGCTACACCTTC
cdr3_aa: CATSVQGDNYGYTF

d_call: TRBD1
v_call: TRBV4-3
j_call: TRBJ2-7
clone_size: -
cdr3_nt: TGCGCCAGCAGCCACGCGACAGGGGGCGACGAGCAGTACTTC
cdr3_aa: CASSHATGGDEQYF

d_call: -
v_call: TRBV10-3
j_call: TRBJ2-7
clone_size: few
cdr3_nt: TGTGCCATCAGTGGGCCAGAATCAACCTACGAGCAGTACTTC
cdr3_aa: CAISGPESTYEQYF

d_call: -
v_call: TRBV6-5
j_call: TRBJ2-3
clone_size: few
cdr3_nt: TGTGCCAGCAGTTACTCGGCGGGACAGCCCACAGATACGCAGTATTTT
cdr3_aa: CASSYSAGQPTDTQYF